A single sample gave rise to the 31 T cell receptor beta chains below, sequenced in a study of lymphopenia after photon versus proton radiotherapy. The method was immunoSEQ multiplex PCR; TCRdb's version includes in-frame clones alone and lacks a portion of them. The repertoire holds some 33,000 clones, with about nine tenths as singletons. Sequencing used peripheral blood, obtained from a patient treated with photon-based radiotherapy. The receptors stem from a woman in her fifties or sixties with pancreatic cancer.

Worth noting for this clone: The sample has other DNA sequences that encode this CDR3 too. CDR3 sequence reads: CASSLQGDYEQYF. The DNA of the CDR3 is TGTGCCAGCAGTTTACAAGGCGACTACGAGCAGTACTTC. The rearrangement joins TRBV27 to TRBJ2-7; D gene ambiguous. V dropped 2 bases and J dropped 3 bases, with 8 bases sitting between them. CDR3 length: 13 amino acids. Germline loops: CDR1 MNHEY, CDR2 SMNVEV (reference sequence).

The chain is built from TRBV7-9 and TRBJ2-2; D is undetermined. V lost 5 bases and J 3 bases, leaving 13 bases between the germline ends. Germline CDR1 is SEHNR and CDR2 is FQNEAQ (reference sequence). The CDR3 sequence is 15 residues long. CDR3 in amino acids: CASSPVPKDTGELFF. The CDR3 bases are TGTGCCAGCAGCCCTGTCCCTAAAGACACCGGGGAGCTGTTTTTT.

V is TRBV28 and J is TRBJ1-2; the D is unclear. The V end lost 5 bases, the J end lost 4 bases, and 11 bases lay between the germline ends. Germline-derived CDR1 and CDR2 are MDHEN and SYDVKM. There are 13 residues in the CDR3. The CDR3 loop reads CASSPARVYGYTF. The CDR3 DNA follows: TGTGCCAGCAGTCCGGCCCGAGTCTATGGCTACACCTTC.

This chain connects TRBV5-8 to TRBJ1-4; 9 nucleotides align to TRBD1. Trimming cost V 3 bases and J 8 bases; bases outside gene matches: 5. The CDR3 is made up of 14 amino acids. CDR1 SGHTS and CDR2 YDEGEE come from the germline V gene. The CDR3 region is CASSSDRGREKLFF. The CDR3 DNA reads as TGTGCCAGCAGCTCGGACAGGGGCCGGGAAAAACTGTTTTTT.

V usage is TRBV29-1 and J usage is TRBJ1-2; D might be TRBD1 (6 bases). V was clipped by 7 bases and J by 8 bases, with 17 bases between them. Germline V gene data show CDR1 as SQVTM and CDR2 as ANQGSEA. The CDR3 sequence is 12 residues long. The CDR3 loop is CSGGGQSPGYTF. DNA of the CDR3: TGCAGCGGGGGGGGCCAGTCCCCCGGCTACACCTTC.

CDR3: CAWSVQRGRTKGHTEAFF. The CDR3 DNA reads as TGTGCCTGGAGTGTACAAAGGGGGCGGACAAAAGGGCACACTGAAGCTTTCTTT. The V and J genes are TRBV30 and TRBJ1-1; 7 nucleotides align to TRBD1. CDR3 length equals 18 residues. The junction had 16 bases not matched to a gene; V was cut back by 0 bases and J by 3 bases. Germline lookup yields CDR1 GTSNPN and CDR2 SVGIG (reference sequence).

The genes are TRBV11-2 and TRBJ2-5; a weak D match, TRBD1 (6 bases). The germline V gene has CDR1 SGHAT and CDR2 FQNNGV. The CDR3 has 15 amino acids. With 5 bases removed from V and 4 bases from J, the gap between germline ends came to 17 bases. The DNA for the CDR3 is TGTGCCAGCAGCCCCGGCCCCGAGGGGGTAGAGACCCAGTACTTC. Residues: CASSPGPEGVETQYF.

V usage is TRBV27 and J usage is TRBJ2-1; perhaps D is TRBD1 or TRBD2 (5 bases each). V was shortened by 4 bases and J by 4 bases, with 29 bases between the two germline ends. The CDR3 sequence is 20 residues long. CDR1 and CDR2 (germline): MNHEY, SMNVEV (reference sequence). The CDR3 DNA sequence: TGTGCCAGCAGTTCTCACATCGGGACCACACTACGGGCTGGGTACAATGAGCAGTTCTTC. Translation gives CASSSHIGTTLRAGYNEQFF.

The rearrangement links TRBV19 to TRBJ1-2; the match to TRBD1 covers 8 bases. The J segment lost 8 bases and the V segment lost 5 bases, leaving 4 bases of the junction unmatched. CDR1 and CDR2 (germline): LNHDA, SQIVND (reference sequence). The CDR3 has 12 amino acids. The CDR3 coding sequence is TGTGCCAGTAGTCCCCGGGACAGGGGCTACACCTTC. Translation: CASSPRDRGYTF. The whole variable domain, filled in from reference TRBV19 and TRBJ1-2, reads DGGITQSPKYLFRKEGQNVTLSCEQNLNHDAMYWYRQDPGQGLRLIYYSQIVNDFQKGDIAEGYSVSREKKESFPLTVTSAQKNPTAFYLCASSPRDRGYTFGSGTRLTVV.

CDR3 sequence (DNA): TGTGCCAGCAGTGAATTTGAGGACAACACTGAAGCTTTCTTT. This codes for CASSEFEDNTEAFF. V gene TRBV2 combines with J gene TRBJ1-1; D uncertain. Trimming cost V 2 bases and J 2 bases, with 9 bases left between them. The CDR3 covers 14 residues. CDR1 is SNHLY, CDR2 FYNNEI, per germline.

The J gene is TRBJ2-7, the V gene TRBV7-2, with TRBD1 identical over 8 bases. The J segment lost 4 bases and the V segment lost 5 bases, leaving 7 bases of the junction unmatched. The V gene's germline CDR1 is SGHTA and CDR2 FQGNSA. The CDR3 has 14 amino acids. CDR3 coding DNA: TGTGCCAGCAGCCGGGACAGGTGGGAGTACGAGCAGTACTTC. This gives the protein CASSRDRWEYEQYF.

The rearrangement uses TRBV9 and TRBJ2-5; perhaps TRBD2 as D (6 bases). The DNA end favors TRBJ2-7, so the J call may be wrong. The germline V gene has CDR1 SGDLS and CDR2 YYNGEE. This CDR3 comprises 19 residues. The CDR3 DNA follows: TGTGCCAGCAGCGTAGACTCCCGCGCTTTGGCGGGGCCCCTCTACGAGCAGTACTTC. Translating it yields CASSVDSRALAGPLYEQYF.

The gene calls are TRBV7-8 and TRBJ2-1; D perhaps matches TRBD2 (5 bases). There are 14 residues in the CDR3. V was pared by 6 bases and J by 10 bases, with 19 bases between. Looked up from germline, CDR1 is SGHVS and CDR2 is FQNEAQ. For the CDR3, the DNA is TGTGCCAGCAGTTCAAGCCGGGGTTCAGTCGAGCAGTTCTTC. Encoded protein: CASSSSRGSVEQFF.

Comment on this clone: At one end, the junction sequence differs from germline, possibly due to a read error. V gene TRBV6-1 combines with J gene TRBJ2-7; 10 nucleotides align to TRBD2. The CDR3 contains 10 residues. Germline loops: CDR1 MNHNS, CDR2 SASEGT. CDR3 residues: CASRGTSEIF. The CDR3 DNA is TGTGCCAGCAGGGGGACTAGCGAGATCTTC.

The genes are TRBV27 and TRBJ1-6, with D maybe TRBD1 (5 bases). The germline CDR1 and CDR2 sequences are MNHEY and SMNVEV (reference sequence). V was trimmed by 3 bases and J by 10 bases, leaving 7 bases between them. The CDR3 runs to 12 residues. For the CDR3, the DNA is TGTGCCAGCAGTTTGAGGGACTCACCCCTCCACTTT. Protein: CASSLRDSPLHF.

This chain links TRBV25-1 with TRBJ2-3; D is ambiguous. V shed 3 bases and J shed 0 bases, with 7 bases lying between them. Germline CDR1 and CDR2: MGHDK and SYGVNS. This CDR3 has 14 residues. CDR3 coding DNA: TGTGCCAGCAGTGAGGCGCGTAGCACAGATACGCAGTATTTT. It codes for CASSEARSTDTQYF. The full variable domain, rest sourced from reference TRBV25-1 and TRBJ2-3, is EADIYQTPRYLVIGTGKKITLECSQTMGHDKMYWYQQDPGMELHLIHYSYGVNSTEKGDLSSESTVSRIRTEHFPLTLESARPSHTSQYLCASSEARSTDTQYFGPGTRLTVL.

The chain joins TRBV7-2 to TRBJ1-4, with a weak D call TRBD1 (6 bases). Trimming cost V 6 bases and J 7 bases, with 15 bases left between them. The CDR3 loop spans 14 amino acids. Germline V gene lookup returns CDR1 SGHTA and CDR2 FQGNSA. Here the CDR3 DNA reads TGTGCCAGCAGTTCCAGGGGACTTGGTGAAAAACTGTTTTTT. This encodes CASSSRGLGEKLFF.

The CDR3 here is CASTLTAREDEKLFF. DNA for the CDR3: TGTGCCAGCACCCTCACAGCCAGGGAGGATGAAAAACTGTTTTTT. This chain uses TRBV28 with TRBJ1-4, with a tentative D call TRBD1 (5 bases). From germline, CDR1 is MDHEN and CDR2 SYDVKM. The CDR3 extends over 15 amino acids. The V gene lost 7 bases and the J gene lost 6 bases, with 18 bases spanning the gap.

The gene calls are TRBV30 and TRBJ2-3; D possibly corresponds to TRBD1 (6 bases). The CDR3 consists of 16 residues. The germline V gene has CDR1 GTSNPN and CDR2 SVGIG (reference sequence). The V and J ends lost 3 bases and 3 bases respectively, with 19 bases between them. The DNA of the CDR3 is TGTGCCTGGAGGCGCCCAGGGGAAGTGGTTACAGATACGCAGTATTTT. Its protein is CAWRRPGEVVTDTQYF.

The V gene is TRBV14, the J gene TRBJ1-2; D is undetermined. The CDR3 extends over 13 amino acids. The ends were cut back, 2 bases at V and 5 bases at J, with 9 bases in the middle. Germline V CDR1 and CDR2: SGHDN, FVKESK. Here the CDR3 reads CASSQIQGYGYTF. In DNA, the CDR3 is TGTGCCAGCAGCCAAATTCAAGGGTATGGCTACACCTTC.

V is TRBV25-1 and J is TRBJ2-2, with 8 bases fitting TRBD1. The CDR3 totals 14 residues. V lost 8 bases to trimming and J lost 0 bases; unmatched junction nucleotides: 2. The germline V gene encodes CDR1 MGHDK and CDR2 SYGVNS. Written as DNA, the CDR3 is TGTGCCAGCGCGGGACAGGCGAACACCGGGGAGCTGTTTTTT. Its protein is CASAGQANTGELFF.

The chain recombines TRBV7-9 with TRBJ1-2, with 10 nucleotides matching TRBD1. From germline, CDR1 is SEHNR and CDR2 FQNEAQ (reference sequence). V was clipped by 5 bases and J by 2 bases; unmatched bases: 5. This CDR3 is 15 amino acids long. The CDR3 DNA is TGTGCCAGCAGCCTGCCGGGACAGGGGAACTATGGCTACACCTTC. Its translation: CASSLPGQGNYGYTF.

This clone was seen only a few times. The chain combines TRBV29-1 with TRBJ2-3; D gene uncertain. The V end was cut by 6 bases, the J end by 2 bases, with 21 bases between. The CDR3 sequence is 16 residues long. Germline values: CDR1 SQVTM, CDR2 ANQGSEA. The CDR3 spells CSVPSPLEEFTDTQYF. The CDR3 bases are TGCAGCGTACCATCACCGCTAGAGGAGTTCACAGATACGCAGTATTTT.

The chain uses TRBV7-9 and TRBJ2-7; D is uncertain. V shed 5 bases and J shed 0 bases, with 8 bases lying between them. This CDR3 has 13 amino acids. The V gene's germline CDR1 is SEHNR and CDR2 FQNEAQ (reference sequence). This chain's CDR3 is CASSMYSSYEQYF. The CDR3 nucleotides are TGTGCCAGCAGCATGTATAGCTCCTACGAGCAGTACTTC.

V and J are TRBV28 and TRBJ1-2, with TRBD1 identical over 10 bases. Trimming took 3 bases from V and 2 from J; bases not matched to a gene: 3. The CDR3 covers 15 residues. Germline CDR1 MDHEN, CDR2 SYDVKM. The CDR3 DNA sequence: TGTGCCAGCAGTTTGGGACAGGGGCGGAACTATGGCTACACCTTC. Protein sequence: CASSLGQGRNYGYTF.

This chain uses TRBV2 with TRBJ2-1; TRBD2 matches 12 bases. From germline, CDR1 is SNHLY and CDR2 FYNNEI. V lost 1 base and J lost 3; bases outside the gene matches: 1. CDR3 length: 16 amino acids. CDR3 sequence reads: CASSEGLAGDYNEQFF. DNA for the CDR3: TGTGCCAGCAGTGAAGGACTAGCGGGAGACTACAATGAGCAGTTCTTC.

The CDR3 sequence is CASSVGTGSGDYEQYF. The DNA for the CDR3 is TGTGCCAGCAGCGTAGGAACGGGGAGCGGGGACTACGAGCAGTACTTC. The V call is TRBV9, the J call TRBJ2-7; 7 bases fit TRBD2. CDR3 length equals 16 residues. CDR1 and CDR2 (germline): SGDLS, YYNGEE. V lost 0 bases, J lost 3 bases, and 9 bases stayed unmatched.

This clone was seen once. The CDR3 DNA follows: TGTGCCAGCAGTCCGATCCGCACTGAAGCTTTCTTT. Its translation: CASSPIRTEAFF. The V call is TRBV28, the J call TRBJ1-1; D is ambiguous. Germline V lookup: CDR1 MDHEN, CDR2 SYDVKM. The CDR3 has 12 residues. Between the trimmed V and J ends, which lost 5 bases and 4 bases, there was a span of 8 bases. The entire variable domain, with the rest obtained from reference TRBV28 and TRBJ1-1, is as follows: DVKVTQSSRYLVKRTGEKVFLECVQDMDHENMFWYRQDPGLGLRLIYFSYDVKMKEKGDIPEGYSVSREKKERFSLILESASTNQTSMYLCASSPIRTEAFFGQGTRLTVV.

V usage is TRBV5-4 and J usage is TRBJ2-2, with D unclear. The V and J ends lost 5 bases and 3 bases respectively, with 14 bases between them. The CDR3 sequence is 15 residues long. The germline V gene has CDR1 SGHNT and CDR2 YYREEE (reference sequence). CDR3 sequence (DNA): TGTGCCAGCAGGATGGGTCCAGTCGACACCGGGGAGCTGTTTTTT. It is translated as CASRMGPVDTGELFF.

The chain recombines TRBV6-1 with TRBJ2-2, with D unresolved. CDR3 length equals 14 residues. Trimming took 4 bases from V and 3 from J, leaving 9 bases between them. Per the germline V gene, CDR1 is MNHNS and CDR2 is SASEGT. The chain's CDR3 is CASSAGVDTGELFF. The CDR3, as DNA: TGTGCCAGCAGTGCTGGGGTTGACACCGGGGAGCTGTTTTTT.

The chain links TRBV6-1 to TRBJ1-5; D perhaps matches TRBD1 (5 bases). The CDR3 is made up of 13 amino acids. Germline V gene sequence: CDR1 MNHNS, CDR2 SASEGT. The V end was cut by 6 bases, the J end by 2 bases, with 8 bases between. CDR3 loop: CASSSQGNQPQHF. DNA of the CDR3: TGTGCCAGCAGCTCACAGGGCAATCAGCCCCAGCATTTT.